These 20 T cell receptor beta chains came from one sample sequenced in a study of blood T cell repertoires in COVID-19. The protocol was immunoSEQ multiplex PCR, while the TCRdb copy is restricted to in-frame clones and leaves out a portion. The sample has more than 70,000 clones, about 89% seen once; the top ten hold under 9.5%. The sequenced sample was peripheral blood. The receptors derive from a man aged 50 or older with acute or convalescent COVID-19.

This sequence joins TRBV19 and TRBJ1-5; 9 nucleotides align to TRBD1. The length of the CDR3 is 15 residues. Looked up from germline, CDR1 is LNHDA and CDR2 is SQIVND (reference sequence). J gave up 4 bases and V 3 bases, and 4 bases lay outside the gene matches. The DNA of the CDR3 is TGTGCCAGTAGTATTGCGGACAGGGGAAATCAGCCCCAGCATTTT. Translated, it gives CASSIADRGNQPQHF.

The rearrangement uses TRBV4-2 and TRBJ1-2, with a tentative D call TRBD1 (6 bases). Germline-derived CDR1 and CDR2 are LGHNA and YNFKEQ. The CDR3 is 16 amino acids. Trimming pared 4 bases from V and 0 bases from J, leaving 15 bases between. CDR3 protein: CASSRLIRGTNYGYTF. The DNA of the CDR3 is TGTGCCAGCAGCCGTCTGATAAGGGGGACTAACTATGGCTACACCTTC.

The gene calls are TRBV19 and TRBJ1-5; no clear D. The length of the CDR3 is 11 residues. Germline CDR1 is LNHDA and CDR2 is SQIVND (reference sequence). Trimming took off 7 bases at V and 9 bases at J, with 10 bases between the two ends. CDR3 in DNA: TGTGCCAGTACTTCAGAGGGGCCCCAGCATTTT. Encoded protein: CASTSEGPQHF.

The CDR3 is CASSQGPGAKNIQYF. Written as DNA, the CDR3 is TGTGCCAGTAGTCAGGGGCCAGGGGCCAAAAACATTCAGTACTTC. This chain uses TRBV19 with TRBJ2-4; the D gene is possibly TRBD1 (6 bases). Germline assignment: CDR1 LNHDA and CDR2 SQIVND (reference sequence). V was trimmed by 5 bases and J by 1 base, leaving 12 bases between them. This CDR3 has 15 residues.

The chain couples TRBV6-1 to TRBJ2-3, with a possible D match to TRBD2 (5 bases). The germline CDR1 and CDR2 sequences are MNHNS and SASEGT. The V end was cut by 2 bases, the J end by 2 bases, with 11 bases between. CDR3 length: 15 residues. CDR3 nucleotides: TGTGCCAGCAGTGAAATTGGGAGAGTCACAGATACGCAGTATTTT. As protein: CASSEIGRVTDTQYF.

The chain joins TRBV10-1 to TRBJ1-5; possible D gene TRBD1, 5 bases. The germline V and J ends were trimmed by 6 bases and 2 bases, with 8 bases remaining between them. The CDR3 totals 13 residues. In germline, CDR1 is WNHNN, CDR2 SYGVQD (reference sequence). CDR3 in amino acids: CASRQGCNQPQHF. In nucleotides, the CDR3 is TGCGCCAGCAGGCAGGGCTGCAATCAGCCCCAGCATTTT.

There are a few counts of this clone. The chain couples TRBV10-2 to TRBJ1-5; 8 nucleotides agree with TRBD1. Germline V gene lookup returns CDR1 WSHSY and CDR2 SAAADI. V gave up 0 bases and J gave up 1 base; unmatched junction bases: 2. This CDR3 spans 16 amino acids. The CDR3 DNA follows: TGCGCCAGCAGTGAGTCCAGGGGGCGAAGCAATCAGCCCCAGCATTTT. It specifies CASSESRGRSNQPQHF.

This chain joins TRBV7-2 and TRBJ1-2; possible D gene TRBD1, 5 bases. Between the trimmed V and J ends, which lost 6 bases and 6 bases, there was a span of 14 bases. This CDR3 spans 13 amino acids. Germline values: CDR1 SGHTA, CDR2 FQGNSA. For the CDR3, the DNA is TGTGCCAGCAGAAGGGGCAGGGATGATGGCTACACCTTC. Translated, it gives CASRRGRDDGYTF.

For the CDR3, the DNA is TGTGCCAGCAGTCCAATCTATAGCACTGAAGCTTTCTTT. This codes for CASSPIYSTEAFF. This sequence joins TRBV2 and TRBJ1-1; no definite D call. With 5 bases removed from V and 4 bases from J, the gap between germline ends came to 11 bases. Germline CDR1 reads SNHLY; CDR2 reads FYNNEI. The CDR3 runs 13 residues.

The chain uses TRBV9 and TRBJ2-3; D is ambiguous. Trimming shortened V by 0 bases and J by 6 bases, and 14 bases separated the two germline ends. This CDR3 region has 15 residues. Germline CDR1 SGDLS, CDR2 YYNGEE. Here the CDR3 reads CASSVEVSLRDTQYF. The CDR3 DNA reads as TGTGCCAGCAGCGTAGAGGTTAGCCTCCGGGATACGCAGTATTTT.

This chain joins TRBV7-2 and TRBJ1-1; D gene uncertain. CDR1 is SGHTA, CDR2 FQGNSA, per germline. The germline V and J ends were trimmed by 5 bases and 1 base, with 11 bases remaining between them. CDR3 length: 14 amino acids. The CDR3 DNA is TGTGCCAGCAGCCCCCATGGGCAGAACACTGAAGCTTTCTTT. This translates into CASSPHGQNTEAFF.

CDR3 sequence reads: CASRSLAGGRGTQYF. The CDR3 DNA reads TGTGCCAGCAGATCCCTAGCGGGGGGCCGGGGGACCCAGTACTTC. The V call is TRBV7-2, the J call TRBJ2-5, with 11 nucleotides matching TRBD2. Per germline, CDR1 SGHTA and CDR2 FQGNSA. V shed 6 bases, J shed 7 bases, and the junction held 10 bases outside the gene matches. The CDR3 spans 15 residues.

This clone was seen only once. CDR3 in DNA: TGTGCCAGCAGTGAAGCCCCCACCACCGGGGAGCTGTTTTTT. This codes for CASSEAPTTGELFF. V is TRBV6-4 and J is TRBJ2-2; D remains unclear. Per the germline V gene, CDR1 is MRHNA and CDR2 is SNTAGT. This CDR3 spans 14 amino acids. Trimming removed 3 bases from V and 4 bases from J, with 9 bases in between.

This rearrangement joins TRBV5-1 to TRBJ2-2; 8 bases match TRBD1. The J segment lost 4 bases and the V segment lost 4 bases, leaving 6 bases of the junction unmatched. The length of the CDR3 is 15 residues. The V gene's germline CDR1 is SGHRS and CDR2 YFSETQ. The CDR3 coding sequence is TGCGCCAGCAGCACCTCAGGGGGCGTCACCGGGGAGCTGTTTTTT. Translated, it gives CASSTSGGVTGELFF. The full variable domain, in which reference TRBV5-1 and TRBJ2-2 provide the parts outside the CDR3, is KAGVTQTPRYLIKTRGQQVTLSCSPISGHRSVSWYQQTPGQGLQFLFEYFSETQRNKGNFPGRFSGRQFSNSRSEMNVSTLELGDSALYLCASSTSGGVTGELFFGEGSRLTVL.

V usage is TRBV19 and J usage is TRBJ1-2, with 9 bases fitting TRBD1. Germline V lookup: CDR1 LNHDA, CDR2 SQIVND (reference sequence). The CDR3 loop spans 13 amino acids. V lost 6 bases to trimming and J lost 7 bases; unmatched junction nucleotides: 6. The CDR3 sequence: CASRRTGAGGYTF. The DNA of the CDR3 is TGTGCCAGTAGGAGGACAGGGGCTGGTGGCTACACCTTC.

This chain uses TRBV5-1 with TRBJ2-5; TRBD1 agrees at 11 bases. The V and J ends lost 7 bases and 4 bases, in that order; junction bases with no gene match: 12. CDR3 size: 16 residues. The germline V gene encodes CDR1 SGHRS and CDR2 YFSETQ. Written as DNA, the CDR3 is TGCGCCAGCCTAACCGGGACAGGGGGGAGAGGAGAGACCCAGTACTTC. Amino acids: CASLTGTGGRGETQYF. The full variable domain, rest sourced from reference TRBV5-1 and TRBJ2-5, is KAGVTQTPRYLIKTRGQQVTLSCSPISGHRSVSWYQQTPGQGLQFLFEYFSETQRNKGNFPGRFSGRQFSNSRSEMNVSTLELGDSALYLCASLTGTGGRGETQYFGPGTRLLVL.

This clone appeared a single time. This chain joins TRBV4-2 and TRBJ1-1; TRBD1 is a possible D gene (5 bases). V gave up 3 bases and J gave up 4 bases, with 12 bases separating them. The germline CDR1 and CDR2 sequences are LGHNA and YNFKEQ. CDR3 length: 14 residues. The CDR3 loop reads CASSQSTGITEAFF. The CDR3 DNA follows: TGTGCCAGCAGCCAGTCAACAGGTATCACTGAAGCTTTCTTT.

The chain carries TRBV19 and TRBJ1-2; unclear D gene. Looked up from germline, CDR1 is LNHDA and CDR2 is SQIVND (reference sequence). Trimming cost V 5 bases and J 9 bases, with 16 bases left between them. The CDR3 loop spans 13 amino acids. In DNA form, the CDR3 reads TGTGCCAGTAGTGGAGGGCGGGTTTTACGCTACACCTTC. Protein: CASSGGRVLRYTF.

V gene TRBV10-2 combines with J gene TRBJ1-6; D not certain. The germline V gene encodes CDR1 WSHSY and CDR2 SAAADI. With 7 bases removed from V and 10 bases from J, the gap between germline ends came to 14 bases. The CDR3 has 13 amino acids. The CDR3 DNA follows: TGCGCCAGCAAACCTGCTGACAACTCACCCCTCCACTTT. It yields the protein CASKPADNSPLHF.

This clone was found once. DNA of the CDR3: TGTGCCAGCTCACCACCCGGGGGGCCCGCGATGGACGAGCAGTACTTC. Its protein is CASSPPGGPAMDEQYF. The V and J genes are TRBV18 and TRBJ2-7; D may be TRBD2 (7 bases). The germline CDR1 and CDR2 sequences are KGHSH and LQKENI. Trimming removed 0 bases at V and 5 bases at J, with 17 bases between. The CDR3 is made up of 16 amino acids. The full variable domain, its missing parts supplied by reference TRBV18 and TRBJ2-7, is NAGVMQNPRHLVRRRGQEARLRCSPMKGHSHVYWYRQLPEEGLKFMVYLQKENIIDESGMPKERFSAEFPKEGPSILRIQQVVRGDSAAYFCASSPPGGPAMDEQYFGPGTRLTVT.